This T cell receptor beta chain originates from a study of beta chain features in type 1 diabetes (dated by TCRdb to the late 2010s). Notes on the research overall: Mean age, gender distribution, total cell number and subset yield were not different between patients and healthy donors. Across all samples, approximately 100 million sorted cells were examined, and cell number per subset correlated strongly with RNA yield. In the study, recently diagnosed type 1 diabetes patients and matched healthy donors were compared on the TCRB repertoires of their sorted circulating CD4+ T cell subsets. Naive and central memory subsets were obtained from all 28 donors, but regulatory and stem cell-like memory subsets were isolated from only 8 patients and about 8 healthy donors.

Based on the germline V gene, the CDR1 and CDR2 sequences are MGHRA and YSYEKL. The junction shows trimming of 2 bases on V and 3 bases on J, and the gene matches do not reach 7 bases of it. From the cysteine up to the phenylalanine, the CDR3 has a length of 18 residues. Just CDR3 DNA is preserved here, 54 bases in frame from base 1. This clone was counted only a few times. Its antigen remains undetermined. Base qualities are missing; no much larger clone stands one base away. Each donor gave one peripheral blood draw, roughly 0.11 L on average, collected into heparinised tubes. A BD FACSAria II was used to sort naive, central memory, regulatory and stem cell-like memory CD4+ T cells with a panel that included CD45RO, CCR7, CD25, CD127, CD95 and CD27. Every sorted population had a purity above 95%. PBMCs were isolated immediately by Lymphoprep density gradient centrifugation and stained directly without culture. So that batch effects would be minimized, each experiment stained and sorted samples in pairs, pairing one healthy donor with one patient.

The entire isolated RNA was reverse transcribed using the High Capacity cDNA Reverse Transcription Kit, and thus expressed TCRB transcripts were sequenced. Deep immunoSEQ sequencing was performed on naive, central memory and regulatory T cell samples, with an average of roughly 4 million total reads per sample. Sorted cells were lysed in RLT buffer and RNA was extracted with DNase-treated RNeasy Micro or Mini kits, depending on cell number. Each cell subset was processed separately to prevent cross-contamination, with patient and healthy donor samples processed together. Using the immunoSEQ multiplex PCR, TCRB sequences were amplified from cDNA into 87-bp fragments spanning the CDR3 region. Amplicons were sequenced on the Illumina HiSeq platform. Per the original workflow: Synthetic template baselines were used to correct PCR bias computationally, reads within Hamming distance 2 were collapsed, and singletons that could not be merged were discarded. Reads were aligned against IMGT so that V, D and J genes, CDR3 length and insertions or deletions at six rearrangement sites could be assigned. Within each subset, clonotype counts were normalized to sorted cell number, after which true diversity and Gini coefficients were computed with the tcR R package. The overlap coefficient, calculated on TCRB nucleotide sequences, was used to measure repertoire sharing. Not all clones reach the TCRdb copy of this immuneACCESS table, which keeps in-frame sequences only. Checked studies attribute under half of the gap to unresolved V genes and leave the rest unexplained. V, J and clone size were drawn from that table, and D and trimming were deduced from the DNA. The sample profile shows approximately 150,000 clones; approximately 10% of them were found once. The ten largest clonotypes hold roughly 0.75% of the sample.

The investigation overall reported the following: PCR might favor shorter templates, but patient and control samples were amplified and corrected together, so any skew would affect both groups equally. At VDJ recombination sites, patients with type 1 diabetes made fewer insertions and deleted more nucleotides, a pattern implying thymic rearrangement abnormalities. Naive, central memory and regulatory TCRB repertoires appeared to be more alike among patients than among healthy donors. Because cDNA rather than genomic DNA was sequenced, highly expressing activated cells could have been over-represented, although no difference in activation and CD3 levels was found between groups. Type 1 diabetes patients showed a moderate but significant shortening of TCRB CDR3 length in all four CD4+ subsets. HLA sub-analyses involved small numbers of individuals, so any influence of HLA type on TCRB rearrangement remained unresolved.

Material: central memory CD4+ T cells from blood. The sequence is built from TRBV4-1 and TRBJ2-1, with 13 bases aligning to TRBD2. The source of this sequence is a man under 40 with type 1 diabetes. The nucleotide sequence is TGCGCCAGCAGCCAACCCCTGACTAGCGGGGGGAACTACAATGAGCAGTTCTTC. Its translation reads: CASSQPLTSGGNYNEQFF.